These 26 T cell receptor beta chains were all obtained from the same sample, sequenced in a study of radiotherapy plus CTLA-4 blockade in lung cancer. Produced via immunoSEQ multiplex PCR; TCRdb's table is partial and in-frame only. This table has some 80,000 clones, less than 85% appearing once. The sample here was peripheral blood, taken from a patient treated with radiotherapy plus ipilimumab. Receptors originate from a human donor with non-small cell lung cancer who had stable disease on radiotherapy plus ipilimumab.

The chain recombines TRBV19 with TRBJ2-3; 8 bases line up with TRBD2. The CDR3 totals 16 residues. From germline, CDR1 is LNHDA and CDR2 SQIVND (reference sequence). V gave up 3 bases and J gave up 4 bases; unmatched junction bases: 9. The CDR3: CASSIGRGGRADTQYF. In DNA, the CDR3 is TGTGCCAGTAGTATTGGTCGGGGGGGCCGCGCAGATACGCAGTATTTT.

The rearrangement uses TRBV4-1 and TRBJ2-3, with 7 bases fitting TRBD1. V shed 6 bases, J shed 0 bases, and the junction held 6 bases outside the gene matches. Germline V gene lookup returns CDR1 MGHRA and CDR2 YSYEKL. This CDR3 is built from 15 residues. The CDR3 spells CASSLGQDSTDTQYF. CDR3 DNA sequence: TGCGCCAGCAGTCTCGGACAGGATAGCACAGATACGCAGTATTTT.

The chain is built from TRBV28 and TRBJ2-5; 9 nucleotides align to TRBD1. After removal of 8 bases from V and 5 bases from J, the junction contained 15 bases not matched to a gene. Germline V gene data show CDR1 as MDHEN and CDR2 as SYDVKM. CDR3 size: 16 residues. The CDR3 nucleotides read TGTGCCAGCTCCTCCGGGACAGGGTTTAATAAGGAGACCCAGTACTTC. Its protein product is CASSSGTGFNKETQYF.

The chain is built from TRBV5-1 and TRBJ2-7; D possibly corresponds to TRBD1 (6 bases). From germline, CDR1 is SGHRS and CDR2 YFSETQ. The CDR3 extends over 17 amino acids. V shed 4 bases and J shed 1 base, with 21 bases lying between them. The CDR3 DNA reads TGCGCCAGCAGCCCCCATGCCCAGGGGCGATTTTCCTACGAGCAGTACTTC. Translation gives CASSPHAQGRFSYEQYF.

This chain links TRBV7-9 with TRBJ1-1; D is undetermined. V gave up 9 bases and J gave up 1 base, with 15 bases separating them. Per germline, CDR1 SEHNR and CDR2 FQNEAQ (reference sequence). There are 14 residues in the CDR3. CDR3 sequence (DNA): TGTGCCAGTGCAGATGGTGTTGGGAACACTGAAGCTTTCTTT. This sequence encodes CASADGVGNTEAFF. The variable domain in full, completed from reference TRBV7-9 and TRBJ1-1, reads DTGVSQNPRHKITKRGQNVTFRCDPISEHNRLYWYRQTLGQGPEFLTYFQNEAQLEKSRLLSDRFSAERPKGSFSTLEIQRTEQGDSAMYLCASADGVGNTEAFFGQGTRLTVV.

CDR3 loop: CASSYSRTSGNTIYF. Written as DNA, the CDR3 is TGTGCCAGCAGTTACTCACGGACCTCTGGAAACACCATATATTTT. The J gene is TRBJ1-3, the V gene TRBV6-5; D unclear. V was clipped by 0 bases and J by 0 bases, with 6 bases between them. CDR1 is MNHEY and CDR2 is SVGAGI in the germline V gene. The CDR3 is 15 amino acids.

CDR3 nucleotides: TGTGCCAGCAGCAAAGTGGCAGTACCGAACACCGGGGAGCTGTTTTTT. Amino acid sequence: CASSKVAVPNTGELFF. The chain combines TRBV21-1 with TRBJ2-2; the D call of TRBD1 is as the table states it, not checked on the DNA. TRBV21-1 is listed as a pseudogene. The CDR3 has 16 amino acids.

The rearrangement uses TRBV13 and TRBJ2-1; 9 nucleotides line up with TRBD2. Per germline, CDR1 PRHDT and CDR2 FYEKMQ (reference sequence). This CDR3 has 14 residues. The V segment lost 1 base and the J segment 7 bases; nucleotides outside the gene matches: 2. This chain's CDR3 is CASSLEGLANEQFF. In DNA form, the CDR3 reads TGTGCCAGCAGCTTAGAGGGACTAGCTAATGAGCAGTTCTTC.

This CDR3 is CASSLIGNTIYF. The CDR3 nucleotides read TGTGCCAGCAGTTTGATTGGAAACACCATATATTTT. The chain joins TRBV28 to TRBJ1-3; D gene uncertain. The CDR3 extends over 12 amino acids. The V end was cut by 3 bases, the J end by 3 bases, with 3 bases between. The germline gives CDR1 MDHEN, CDR2 SYDVKM.

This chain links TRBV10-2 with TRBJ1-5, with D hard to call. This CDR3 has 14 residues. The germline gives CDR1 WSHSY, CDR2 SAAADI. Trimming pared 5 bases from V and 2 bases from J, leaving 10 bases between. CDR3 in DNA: TGCGCCAGCAGTAGGGCAGGAGGCAATCAGCCCCAGCATTTT. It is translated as CASSRAGGNQPQHF.

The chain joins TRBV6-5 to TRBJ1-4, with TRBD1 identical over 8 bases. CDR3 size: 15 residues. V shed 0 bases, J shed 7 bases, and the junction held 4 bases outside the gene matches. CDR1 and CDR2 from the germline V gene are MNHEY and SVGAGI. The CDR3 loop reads CASSYSPGGVEKLFF. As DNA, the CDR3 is TGTGCCAGCAGTTACTCTCCAGGGGGCGTTGAAAAACTGTTTTTT.

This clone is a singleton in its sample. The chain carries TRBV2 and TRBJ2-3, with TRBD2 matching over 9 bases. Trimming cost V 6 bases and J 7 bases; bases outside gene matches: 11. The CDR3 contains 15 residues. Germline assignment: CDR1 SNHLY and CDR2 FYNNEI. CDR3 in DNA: TGTGCCAGCAGGAAGGATAGCGGGGGCCGAAATACGCAGTATTTT. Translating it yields CASRKDSGGRNTQYF.

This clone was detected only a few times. CDR3 DNA: TGTGCCAGTAGTGAAACGGGGGGGAACATTCAGTACTTC. Its translation is CASSETGGNIQYF. The V and J genes are TRBV19 and TRBJ2-4, with 8 bases that match TRBD2. Trimming took 5 bases from V and 7 from J; bases not matched to a gene: 4. This CDR3 is 13 amino acids long. Germline CDR1 is LNHDA and CDR2 is SQIVND (reference sequence).

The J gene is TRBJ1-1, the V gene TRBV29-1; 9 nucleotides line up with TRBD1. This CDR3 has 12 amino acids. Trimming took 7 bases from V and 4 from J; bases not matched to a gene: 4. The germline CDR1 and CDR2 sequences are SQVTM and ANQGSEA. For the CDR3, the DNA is TGCAGCGCTGACAGGGGGTCCACTGAAGCTTTCTTT. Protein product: CSADRGSTEAFF.

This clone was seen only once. The CDR3 DNA is TGTGCCAGCAGCCAAGATACGGAGACCCAGTACTTC. Its protein product is CASSQDTETQYF. The chain combines TRBV14 with TRBJ2-5; no firm D call. Trimming cost V 0 bases and J 5 bases, with 4 bases left between them. The CDR3 loop spans 12 amino acids. Germline values: CDR1 SGHDN, CDR2 FVKESK.

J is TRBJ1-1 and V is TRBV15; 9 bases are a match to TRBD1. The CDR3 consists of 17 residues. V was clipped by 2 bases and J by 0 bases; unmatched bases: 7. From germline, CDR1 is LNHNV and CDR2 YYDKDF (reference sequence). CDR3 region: CATSRPGQGYMNTEAFF. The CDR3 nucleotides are TGTGCCACCAGCAGACCGGGACAGGGATACATGAACACTGAAGCTTTCTTT.

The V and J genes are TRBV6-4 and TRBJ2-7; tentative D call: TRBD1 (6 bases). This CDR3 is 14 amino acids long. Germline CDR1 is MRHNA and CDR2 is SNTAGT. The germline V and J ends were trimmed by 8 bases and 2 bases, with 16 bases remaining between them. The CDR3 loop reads CASPQGRRAYEQYF. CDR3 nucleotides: TGTGCCAGCCCTCAGGGGCGGAGAGCCTACGAGCAGTACTTC.

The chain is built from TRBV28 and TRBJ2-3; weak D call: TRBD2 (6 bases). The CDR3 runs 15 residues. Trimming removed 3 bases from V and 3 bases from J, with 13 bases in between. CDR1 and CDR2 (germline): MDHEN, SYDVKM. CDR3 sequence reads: CASSFLATSTDTQYF. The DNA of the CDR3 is TGTGCCAGCAGTTTCCTAGCGACGAGTACAGATACGCAGTATTTT.

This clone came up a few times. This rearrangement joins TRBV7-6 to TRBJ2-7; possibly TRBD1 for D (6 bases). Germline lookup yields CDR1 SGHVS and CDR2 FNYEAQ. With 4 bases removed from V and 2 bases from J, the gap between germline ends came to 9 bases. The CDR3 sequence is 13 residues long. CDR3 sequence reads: CASSSGQTYEQYF. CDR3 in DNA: TGTGCCAGCAGCTCTGGACAGACCTACGAGCAGTACTTC.

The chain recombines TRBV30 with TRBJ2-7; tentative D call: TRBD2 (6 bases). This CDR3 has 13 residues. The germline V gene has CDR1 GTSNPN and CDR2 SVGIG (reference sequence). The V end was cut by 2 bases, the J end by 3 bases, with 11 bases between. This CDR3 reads CAWSHQGGYEQYF. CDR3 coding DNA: TGTGCCTGGAGTCATCAGGGAGGCTACGAGCAGTACTTC.

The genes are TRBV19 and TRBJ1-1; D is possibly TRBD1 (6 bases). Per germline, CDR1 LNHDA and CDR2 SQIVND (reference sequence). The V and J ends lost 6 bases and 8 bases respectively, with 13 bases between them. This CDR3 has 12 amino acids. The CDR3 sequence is CASSQEDSEAFF. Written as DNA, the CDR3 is TGTGCCAGTAGCCAAGAGGACAGCGAAGCTTTCTTT.

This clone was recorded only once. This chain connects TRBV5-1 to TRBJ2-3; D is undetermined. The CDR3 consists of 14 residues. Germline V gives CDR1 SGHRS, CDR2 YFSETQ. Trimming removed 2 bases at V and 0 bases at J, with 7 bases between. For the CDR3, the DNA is TGCGCCAGCAGCTTATCCGACAGCACAGATACGCAGTATTTT. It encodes CASSLSDSTDTQYF.

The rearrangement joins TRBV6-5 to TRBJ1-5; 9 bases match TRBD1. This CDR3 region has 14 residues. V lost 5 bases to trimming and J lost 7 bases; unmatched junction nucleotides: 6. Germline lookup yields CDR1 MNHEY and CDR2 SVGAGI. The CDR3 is CASSGDRADQPQHF. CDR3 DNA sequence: TGTGCCAGCAGTGGGGACAGGGCTGACCAGCCCCAGCATTTT.

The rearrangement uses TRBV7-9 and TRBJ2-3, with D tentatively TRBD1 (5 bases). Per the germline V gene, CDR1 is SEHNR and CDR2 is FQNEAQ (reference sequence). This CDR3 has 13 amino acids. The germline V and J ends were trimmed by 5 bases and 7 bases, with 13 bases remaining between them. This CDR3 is CASSPETVHTQYF. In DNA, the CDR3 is TGTGCCAGCAGCCCTGAGACAGTTCATACGCAGTATTTT. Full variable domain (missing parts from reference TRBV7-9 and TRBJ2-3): DTGVSQNPRHKITKRGQNVTFRCDPISEHNRLYWYRQTLGQGPEFLTYFQNEAQLEKSRLLSDRFSAERPKGSFSTLEIQRTEQGDSAMYLCASSPETVHTQYFGPGTRLTVL.

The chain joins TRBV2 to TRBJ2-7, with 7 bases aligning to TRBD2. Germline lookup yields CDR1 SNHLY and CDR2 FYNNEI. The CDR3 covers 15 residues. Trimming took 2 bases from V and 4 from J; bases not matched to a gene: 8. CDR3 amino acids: CASSEWGGTDYEQYF. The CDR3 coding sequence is TGTGCCAGCAGTGAATGGGGAGGGACGGATTACGAGCAGTACTTC. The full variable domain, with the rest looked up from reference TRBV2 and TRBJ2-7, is EPEVTQTPSHQVTQMGQEVILRCVPISNHLYFYWYRQILGQKVEFLVSFYNNEISEKSEIFDDQFSVERPDGSNFTLKIRSTKLEDSAMYFCASSEWGGTDYEQYFGPGTRLTVT.

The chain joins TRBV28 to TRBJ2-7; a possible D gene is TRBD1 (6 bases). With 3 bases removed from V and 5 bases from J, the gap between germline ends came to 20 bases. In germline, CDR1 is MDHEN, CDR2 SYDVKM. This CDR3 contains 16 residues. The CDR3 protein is CASSFSPNRVGDEQYF. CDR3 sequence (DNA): TGTGCCAGCAGTTTTTCCCCAAACAGGGTTGGGGACGAGCAGTACTTC.